This T cell receptor beta chain was documented in a study of CXCR3-negative and CXCR3-positive naive CD8 T cells. Turning to this clonotype: Its antigen is undetermined.

In preparing the TRB cDNA libraries, 5' RACE with UMI labels was used. No DNA is given; TCRdb re-called the 5' RACE reads and lists each CDR3 protein once. In total, the table holds nearly 90,000 distinct CDR3 sequences. The CDR3 runs 14 residues. Germline CDR1 reads DFQATT; CDR2 reads SNEGSKA (reference sequence). General observations from the study: CXCR3-expressing naive cells carried TRB CDR3s more hydrophobic than those of CXCR3-negative naive cells.

Sample: naive CXCR3+ CD8+ T cells from blood. Subset in this sample: CD45RO-CCR7+CD27+CD95- naive CD8+ T cells expressing CXCR3 (TNR3+). The receptor's source is a human donor in good health. Some clones in this sample may be carry-over from other donors' samples. The chain combines TRBV20-1 with TRBJ2-1. The CDR3 loop reads CSARTGSSYNEQFF.